One sample yielded the 9 T cell receptor beta chains listed below, sequenced in a study of shared T cell receptors in the human thymus. TCRdb's table, derived via immunoSEQ multiplex PCR, lists solely in-frame clones and lacks some. The sample gives 630,000 or so clones, around 87% of which show up once; 0.0094% is in the top ten. These records were also assigned to another study, of human thymus T cells.

Sequenced: thymocytes. These receptors came from a boy younger than two with a congenital heart defect.

This clone has a single count. This chain joins TRBV10-3 and TRBJ2-1; 11 bases agree with TRBD2. The CDR3 contains 17 residues. V trimming: 0 bases; J trimming: 7 bases; junction bases outside the gene matches: 8. The germline V gene encodes CDR1 ENHRY and CDR2 SYGVKD. CDR3 protein: CAISESASGRPSNEQFF. In nucleotides, the CDR3 is TGTGCCATCAGTGAGTCGGCTAGCGGGAGGCCTAGTAATGAGCAGTTCTTC.

This clone has just one count. The CDR3 region is CASSHQRTGPLNTGELFF. The CDR3 nucleotides are TGCGCCAGCAGCCACCAAAGGACAGGGCCCCTGAACACCGGGGAGCTGTTTTTT. V usage is TRBV4-1 and J usage is TRBJ2-2, with TRBD1 matching 8 bases. Germline trimming cut 3 bases from V and 1 base from J; bases unmatched to any gene: 10. The CDR3 has 18 amino acids. Germline V gene data show CDR1 as MGHRA and CDR2 as YSYEKL.

The J gene is TRBJ1-2, the V gene TRBV27, with 12 bases lining up with TRBD1. With 6 bases clipped from V and 6 bases from J, the junction kept 8 bases outside the gene matches. The CDR3 sequence is 15 residues long. Germline V gene data show CDR1 as MNHEY and CDR2 as SMNVEV (reference sequence). The CDR3 sequence is CASRPQGQGAHGYTF. The CDR3 nucleotides are TGTGCCAGCAGGCCACAGGGACAGGGGGCTCATGGCTACACCTTC.

This chain uses TRBV15 with TRBJ2-7; 8 bases align to TRBD2. Losses at the gene ends were 4 bases for V and 5 bases for J; bases not matched to a gene: 10. From germline, CDR1 is LNHNV and CDR2 YYDKDF (reference sequence). The CDR3 extends over 15 amino acids. CDR3 region: CATSTWGQRGNEQYF. The CDR3 DNA follows: TGTGCCACCAGCACGTGGGGTCAGCGGGGGAACGAGCAGTACTTC.

The J gene is TRBJ1-1, the V gene TRBV27; weak D call: TRBD1 (6 bases). V was trimmed by 5 bases and J by 1 base, leaving 11 bases between them. The CDR3 length is 14 residues. Germline V CDR1 and CDR2: MNHEY, SMNVEV (reference sequence). The CDR3 loop reads CASSHRGGNTEAFF. The DNA of the CDR3 is TGTGCCAGCAGTCATCGAGGGGGGAACACTGAAGCTTTCTTT.

The CDR3 DNA reads as TGTGCCAGCAGCTTAGCTGATCGGGACAGCTGGGAAAAACTGTTTTTT. Translated, it gives CASSLADRDSWEKLFF. The rearrangement joins TRBV11-2 to TRBJ1-4; 7 bases map to TRBD1. CDR1 and CDR2 from the germline V gene are SGHAT and FQNNGV. With V trimmed by 1 base and J by 8 bases, 10 bases remained unmatched. The CDR3 is 16 residues long.

This rearrangement joins TRBV20-1 to TRBJ2-3; no definite D call. This CDR3 has 11 residues. V was shortened by 5 bases and J by 2 bases, with 5 bases between the two germline ends. Germline assignment: CDR1 DFQATT and CDR2 SNEGSKA (reference sequence). The CDR3 region has the DNA TGCAGTGCTTCCTCCACAGATACGCAGTATTTT. It is translated as CSASSTDTQYF.

The chain couples TRBV7-2 to TRBJ2-3, with 9 bases aligning to TRBD2. The germline gives CDR1 SGHTA, CDR2 FQGNSA. V was pared by 1 base and J by 7 bases, with 6 bases of the junction left unmatched. This CDR3 region has 15 residues. CDR3 residues: CASSLEAGGPHTQYF. For the CDR3, the DNA is TGTGCCAGCAGCTTAGAGGCGGGAGGGCCACATACGCAGTATTTT.

The J gene is TRBJ2-5, the V gene TRBV7-9, with no clear D. Trimming pared 4 bases from V and 1 base from J, leaving 10 bases between. CDR1 SEHNR and CDR2 FQNEAQ come from the germline V gene (reference sequence). The length of the CDR3 is 14 residues. CDR3 protein: CASSSRTSQETQYF. CDR3 in DNA: TGTGCCAGCAGCTCAAGAACCAGCCAAGAGACCCAGTACTTC. The variable domain in full, completed from reference TRBV7-9 and TRBJ2-5, reads DTGVSQNPRHKITKRGQNVTFRCDPISEHNRLYWYRQTLGQGPEFLTYFQNEAQLEKSRLLSDRFSAERPKGSFSTLEIQRTEQGDSAMYLCASSSRTSQETQYFGPGTRLLVL.